This is a list of T cell receptor beta chains from one sample in a study of T cells after yellow fever vaccination. TCRdb re-derived calls from the 5' RACE reads in MiXCR, one entry per CDR3 protein. Of around 250,000 distinct CDR3 sequences in the sample, 6.9% were seen once. Sequencing used CD4+ T cells sorted from PBMCs, obtained 15 days after the yellow fever booster vaccination. The receptors derive from a man between 25 and 39 years old who received the YFV17D yellow fever vaccine. Both conserved end residues are part of each CDR3. A D gene is named only where the DNA matches it firmly. Clone size is shown for a subset of rows, as once, few, many or a class of expanded clone.

v_gene	len	d_gene	abundance	j_gene	CDR3nt	CDR3aa
TRBV7-2	14	TRBD2	few	TRBJ2-7	TGTGCCAGCAGCCGCCGGACTAGCGGCTACGAGCAGTACTTC	CASSRRTSGYEQYF
TRBV4-3	18	TRBD2	few	TRBJ2-1	TGCGCCAGCAGCCAAGATGCTCTAGCGGGGCCGACCTACAATGAGCAGTTCTTC	CASSQDALAGPTYNEQFF
TRBV20-1	16	TRBD1	.	TRBJ2-7	TGCAGTGCTACACCTGGGACAGGGCTGGGCTCCTACGAGCAGTACTTC	CSATPGTGLGSYEQYF
TRBV7-2	14	.	many	TRBJ1-5	TGTGCCAGCAGCTCCAGGGGAGGCAATCAGCCCCAGCATTTT	CASSSRGGNQPQHF
TRBV11-2	15	.	.	TRBJ2-2	TGTGACAGCAGCCACCCAAAAACTAACACCGGGGAGCTGTTTTTT	CDSSHPKTNTGELFF
TRBV4-1	17	TRBD2	many	TRBJ2-1	TGCGCCAGCAGCCGCCTGGGACTAGCGGGAGTTTACAATGAGCAGTTCTTC	CASSRLGLAGVYNEQFF
TRBV5-4	15	.	.	TRBJ2-3	TGTGCCAGCAGCTTGGCCTATGCTAGCACAGATACGCAGTATTTT	CASSLAYASTDTQYF
TRBV12-3/TRBV12-4	13	.	many	TRBJ2-2	TGTGCCAGTCTTGAGCGGGCTTACGGGGAGCTGTTTTTT	CASLERAYGELFF
TRBV11-2	19	TRBD2	.	TRBJ2-1	TGTGCCTTCAAGGGATTAGAAGCTAGCGGGAGGGCAATCTACAATGAGCAGTTCTTC	CAFKGLEASGRAIYNEQFF
TRBV6-5	15	.	.	TRBJ1-2	TGTGCCAGCAGTTACACCGTGGGGGAGACCTATGGCTACACCTTC	CASSYTVGETYGYTF
TRBV24-1	14	TRBD1	many	TRBJ2-7	TGTGCCACCAGTGACTCACAGGGGGCGGATGAGCAGTACTTC	CATSDSQGADEQYF
TRBV20-1	16	TRBD2	.	TRBJ2-4	TGCAGTGCTAGTCCCCTAGCGGGACTTTCACAAAACATTCAGTACTTC	CSASPLAGLSQNIQYF
TRBV19	15	.	.	TRBJ2-7	TGTGCCAGTAGTGCGGTGCGGGGCCCTCCCTACGAGCAGTACTTC	CASSAVRGPPYEQYF
TRBV2	13	.	few	TRBJ2-5	TGTGCCAGCAGTGAGAACAGACAAGAGACCCAGTACTTC	CASSENRQETQYF
TRBV12-3/TRBV12-4	13	.	many	TRBJ2-5	TGTGCCAGCAAACCCCACGACGGAGAGACCCAGTACTTC	CASKPHDGETQYF
TRBV9	16	.	.	TRBJ2-2	TGTGCCAGCAGCGTAGTTGGGTCCCGGGGGCGCGGGGAGCTGTTTTTT	CASSVVGSRGRGELFF
TRBV5-1	16	.	many	TRBJ2-1	TGCGCCAGCAGCTTGGAAATAGCTTTGGCCTACAATGAGCAGTTCTTC	CASSLEIALAYNEQFF
TRBV7-2	15	.	.	TRBJ2-3	TGTGCCAGCAGCCCATGGTTAGGGGCCACAGATACGCAGTATTTT	CASSPWLGATDTQYF
TRBV6-2/TRBV6-3	12	.	many	TRBJ2-4	TGTGCCAGCTGTACGGGTGGAGACATTCAGTACTTC	CASCTGGDIQYF
TRBV24-1	13	.	few	TRBJ2-3	TGTGCCACCAGTGACTCCGGTTCAGATACGCAGTATTTT	CATSDSGSDTQYF
TRBV3-1	17	.	.	TRBJ2-1	TGTGCCAGCAGCCAAGATCCAGCGAGTCCCCTCCCCAATGAGCAGTTCTTC	CASSQDPASPLPNEQFF
TRBV12-3/TRBV12-4	16	TRBD2	few	TRBJ2-7	TGTGCCAGCAGGAGGACTAGCGGGAGGGTATTTAACGAGCAGTACTTC	CASRRTSGRVFNEQYF
TRBV20-1	14	TRBD2	few	TRBJ2-3	TGCAGTGCTAAACCGGGACTAGCGTCGGATACGCAGTATTTT	CSAKPGLASDTQYF
TRBV10-2	15	TRBD2	few	TRBJ2-7	TGCGCCAGCAGTGAAACTAGCGGGAAGTCCTACGAGCAGTACTTC	CASSETSGKSYEQYF
TRBV5-1	15	TRBD1	few	TRBJ2-5	TGCGCCAGCAGCTTGGAAGGGGGACAGTTGGAGACCCAGTACTTC	CASSLEGGQLETQYF
TRBV5-1	15	.	.	TRBJ2-5	TGCGCCAGCAGCTTAGGAGGGAGCTCTGGAGAGACCCAGTACTTC	CASSLGGSSGETQYF
TRBV7-2	14	TRBD1	.	TRBJ1-2	TGTGCCAGCAGCTCAAGGACAGGGAGCCGTGGCTACACCTTC	CASSSRTGSRGYTF
TRBV20-1	14	TRBD1	many	TRBJ2-3	TGCAGTGCCACTGGGCCGACAGGGGCAGATACGCAGTATTTT	CSATGPTGADTQYF
TRBV15	12	.	many	TRBJ2-1	TGTGCCACCAGCAGAGGAGGAGCTGAGCAGTTCTTC	CATSRGGAEQFF
TRBV10-3	14	TRBD2	.	TRBJ2-7	TGTGCCACCCAGGGTAGGGAGGGGATCTACGAGCAGTACTTC	CATQGREGIYEQYF
TRBV5-4	16	TRBD2	.	TRBJ2-3	TGTGCCAGCAGCTTGAGGCTAGCGGCTAGCACAGATACGCAGTATTTT	CASSLRLAASTDTQYF
TRBV5-1	16	.	few	TRBJ2-7	TGCGCCAGCAGCTCCCCTGGGCAAAGTCAGGGGTACGAGCAGTACTTC	CASSSPGQSQGYEQYF
TRBV29-1	13	.	many	TRBJ2-1	TGCAGCGCCCGGGACACAACCTACAATGAGCAGTTCTTC	CSARDTTYNEQFF
TRBV20-1	13	.	many	TRBJ2-7	TGCAGTGCTAGAGTAGGGGGGAGCTACGAGCAGTACTTC	CSARVGGSYEQYF
TRBV7-2	16	TRBD1	many	TRBJ2-2	TGTGCCAGCAGCTTAATGAGGACAGGGAGCACCGGGGAGCTGTTTTTT	CASSLMRTGSTGELFF
TRBV5-6	11	.	many	TRBJ2-1	TGTGCCAGCAGGAAATACAATGAGCAGTTCTTC	CASRKYNEQFF
TRBV29-1	11	.	many	TRBJ2-5	TGCAGCCGAGCCACCCAAGAGACCCAGTACTTC	CSRATQETQYF
TRBV30	13	.	few	TRBJ2-7	TGTGCCCGGTCAGGCCGAAGCTCCTACGAGCAGTACTTC	CARSGRSSYEQYF
TRBV7-9	13	.	.	TRBJ2-7	TGTGCCAGCAGACCAGGCAGCTCCTACGAGCAGTACTTC	CASRPGSSYEQYF
TRBV6-5	14	TRBD2	few	TRBJ2-7	TGTGCCAGCAGGTCCAGCGGGAGGAGATTCGAGCAGTACTTC	CASRSSGRRFEQYF
TRBV20-1	15	TRBD1	few	TRBJ1-5	TGCAGTGCTACGGAGACAGGGCCGGGTTATCAGCCCCAGCATTTT	CSATETGPGYQPQHF
TRBV5-1	13	.	.	TRBJ2-7	TGCGCCAGCAGCCCCCGACCGGGCGATGAGCAGTACTTC	CASSPRPGDEQYF
TRBV29-1	12	TRBD2	few	TRBJ2-5	TGCAGCGTTAGTCGACTAGCGGAGACCCAGTACTTC	CSVSRLAETQYF
TRBV24-1	15	.	few	TRBJ2-1	TGTGCCACCAGTGATCCGGCGGGGGCCTCAGATGAGCAGTTCTTC	CATSDPAGASDEQFF
TRBV11-2	15	.	.	TRBJ2-1	TGTGCCAGCAGCCTACCGGGAGTGTCCTACAATGAGCAGTTCTTC	CASSLPGVSYNEQFF
TRBV11-2	14	.	.	TRBJ1-1	TGTGCCGCACTCCGTCGGGGACACAACACTGAAGCTTTCTTT	CAALRRGHNTEAFF
TRBV12-3/TRBV12-4	13	.	many	TRBJ1-5	TGTGCCAGCAGTTTCCTCGGGGCAGGCCCCCAGCATTTT	CASSFLGAGPQHF
TRBV3-1	15	.	few	TRBJ1-6	TGTGCCAGCAGCCAGAGGGATCCCTATAATTCACCCCTCCACTTT	CASSQRDPYNSPLHF
TRBV12-3/TRBV12-4	19	.	.	TRBJ2-2	TGTGCCAGCAAGCCTAGTTTAGCCGCGCAGGGTAGGCCCACCGGGGAGCTGTTTTTT	CASKPSLAAQGRPTGELFF
TRBV5-1	13	TRBD1	.	TRBJ2-7	TGCGCCACCAACAAAGGACAGGGGGACGAGCAGTACTTC	CATNKGQGDEQYF
TRBV5-1	14	.	few	TRBJ2-1	TGCGCCAGCAGTAACGCAGGCCCGAACAATGAGCAGTTCTTC	CASSNAGPNNEQFF
TRBV29-1	14	TRBD2	few	TRBJ2-3	TGCAGCGTCTTCCCTAGCGGGAACACAGATACGCAGTATTTT	CSVFPSGNTDTQYF
TRBV7-2	16	TRBD2	.	TRBJ2-1	TGTGCCAGCAGCTTGCGTTTGGGACTAGCAATTTATGAGCAGTTCTTC	CASSLRLGLAIYEQFF
TRBV6-5	17	.	many	TRBJ2-3	TGTGCCAGCAGTCCCCATTTGGTGGGGACTAGCACAGATACGCAGTATTTT	CASSPHLVGTSTDTQYF
TRBV12-3/TRBV12-4	13	.	many	TRBJ2-7	TGTGCCAGCAGTCGCTCAACGGGTTACGAGCAGTACTTC	CASSRSTGYEQYF
TRBV7-2	13	TRBD2	many	TRBJ2-3	TGTGCCAGCAACTCCGGACTAGCGGGGACGCAGTATTTT	CASNSGLAGTQYF
TRBV7-2	16	.	many	TRBJ2-3	TGTGCCAGCAGCTCTGCCGGGACTTCTAGCACAGATACGCAGTATTTT	CASSSAGTSSTDTQYF
TRBV20-1	15	.	.	TRBJ2-7	TGCAGTGCTAATCCCCACGGACAGTTACTTTACGAGCAGTACTTC	CSANPHGQLLYEQYF
TRBV11-2	15	TRBD2	few	TRBJ2-1	TGTGCCAGCAGCTTAGGGACTAGCCTTTACAATGAGCAGTTCTTC	CASSLGTSLYNEQFF